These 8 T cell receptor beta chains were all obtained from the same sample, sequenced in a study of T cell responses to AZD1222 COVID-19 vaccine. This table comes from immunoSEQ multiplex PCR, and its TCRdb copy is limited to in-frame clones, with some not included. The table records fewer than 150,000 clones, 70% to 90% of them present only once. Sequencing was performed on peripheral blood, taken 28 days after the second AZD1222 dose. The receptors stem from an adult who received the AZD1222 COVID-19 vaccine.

CDR3 in DNA: TGTGCCAGCAGCCAAGATCTCCGGGACAGGGGGTACAATGAGCAGTTCTTC. Amino acid sequence: CASSQDLRDRGYNEQFF. V usage is TRBV14 and J usage is TRBJ2-1, with 11 bases matching TRBD1. V trimming: 0 bases; J trimming: 4 bases; junction bases outside the gene matches: 5. The CDR3 contains 17 residues. The V gene's germline CDR1 is SGHDN and CDR2 FVKESK.

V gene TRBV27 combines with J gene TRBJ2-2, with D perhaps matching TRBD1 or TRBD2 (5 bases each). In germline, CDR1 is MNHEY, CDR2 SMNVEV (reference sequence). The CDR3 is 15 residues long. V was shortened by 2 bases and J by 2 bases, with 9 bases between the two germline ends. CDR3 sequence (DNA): TGTGCCAGCAGTTTACTAGGGACCAACACCGGGGAGCTGTTTTTT. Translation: CASSLLGTNTGELFF.

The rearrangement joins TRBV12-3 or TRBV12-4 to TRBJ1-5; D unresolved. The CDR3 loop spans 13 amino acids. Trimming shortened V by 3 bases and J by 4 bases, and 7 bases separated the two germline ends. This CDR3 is CASSLIGNQPQHF. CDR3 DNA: TGTGCCAGCAGTTTGATAGGGAATCAGCCCCAGCATTTT.

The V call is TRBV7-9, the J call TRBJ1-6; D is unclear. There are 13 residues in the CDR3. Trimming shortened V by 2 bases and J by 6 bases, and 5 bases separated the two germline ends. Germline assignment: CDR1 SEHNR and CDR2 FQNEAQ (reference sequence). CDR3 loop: CASSLLTNSPLHF. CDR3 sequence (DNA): TGTGCCAGCAGCTTACTGACTAATTCACCCCTCCACTTT.

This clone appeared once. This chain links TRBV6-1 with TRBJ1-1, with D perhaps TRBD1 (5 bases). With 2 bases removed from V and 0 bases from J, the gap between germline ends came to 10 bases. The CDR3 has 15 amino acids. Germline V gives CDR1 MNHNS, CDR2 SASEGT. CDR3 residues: CASSEWTQLNTEAFF. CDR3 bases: TGTGCCAGCAGTGAATGGACACAATTGAACACTGAAGCTTTCTTT.

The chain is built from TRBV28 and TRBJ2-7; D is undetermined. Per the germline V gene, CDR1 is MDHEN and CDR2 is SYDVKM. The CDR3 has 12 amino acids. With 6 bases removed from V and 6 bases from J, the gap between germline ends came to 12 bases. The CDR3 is CASRGSWGEQYF. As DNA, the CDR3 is TGTGCCAGCAGGGGGTCCTGGGGCGAGCAGTACTTC.

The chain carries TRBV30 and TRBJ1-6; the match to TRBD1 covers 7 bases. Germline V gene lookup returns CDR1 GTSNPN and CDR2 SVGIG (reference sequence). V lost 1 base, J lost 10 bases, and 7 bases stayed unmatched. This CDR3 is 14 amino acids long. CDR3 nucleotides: TGTGCCTGGAGTGCTGTAGGGGGCTACTCACCCCTCCACTTT. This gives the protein CAWSAVGGYSPLHF.

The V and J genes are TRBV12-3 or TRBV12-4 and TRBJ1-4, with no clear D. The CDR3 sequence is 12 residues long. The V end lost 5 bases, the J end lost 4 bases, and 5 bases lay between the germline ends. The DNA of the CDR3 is TGTGCCAGCAGTCCTTTTAATGAAAAACTGTTTTTT. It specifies CASSPFNEKLFF.